The entry that follows covers one TCR beta chain sequence. Its antigen is still unknown. No per-base quality is available; no much larger clone lies one base away. CDR1 and CDR2 are read off the germline V gene as SGHTA and FQGTGA. V is shortened by 4 bases, J by 6 bases, and the region joining them spans 17 bases. The CDR3 numbers 15 residues from cysteine through phenylalanine. The retained sequence is limited to the CDR3, 45 bases, with the frame set at the first base. This sample was taken from a study of memory CD4+ T cells and cytomegalovirus serostatus (dated by TCRdb to about 2019). With respect to the entire study: The cohort included around 33 healthy adults from Belgium, of whom 9 were CMV seropositive and about 25 were CMV seronegative. CD4+ memory TCRbeta repertoires of a Belgian cohort with known cytomegalovirus serostatus were sequenced in order to replicate a published TCR-based CMV serostatus classifier. The investigation overall reported the following: CMV serostatus prediction reached a median bootstrapped AUC of about 0.94 with the original framework and 0.91 with a US-trained random forest. The results were interpreted as suggesting that the CMV-associated TCR signature is mostly present in the CD4+ memory repertoire. A median bootstrapped AUC of around 0.94 with a 95% CI of 0.76-1.00 was achieved on the Belgian cohort by the original-framework classifier. Only CD4+CD45RO+ memory cells were sequenced, in contrast to the original study, which included naive and memory CD4+ and CD8+ populations. Of around 160 previously reported CMV-associated TCRbeta sequences, about 72 appeared in the CD4+ memory repertoires, each in one to five individuals.

Genomic DNA was extracted from sorted cells with the Quick-DNA Microprep Kit. Amplification of TCRbeta DNA was done with the immunoSEQ hsTCRbeta kit, following the protocol from the manufacturer. An Illumina MiSeq instrument was used to sequence the TCRbeta libraries. From the authors' description of their analysis: Following removal of out-of-frame sequences, 2.4 million or so distinct TCRbeta sequences were retained, with an average of approximately 69,000 per individual. Each individual was scored according to the count of roughly 170 previously reported CMV-associated TCRbeta sequences and the total productive distinct TCRbeta count. A beta-binomial model was reimplemented in Python, and scikit-learn random forests with default parameters were trained on data from the US cohort. On the Belgian cohort, classifier performance was reported as the median AUC, along with percentile confidence intervals, across 10,000 bootstrap iterations. The immuneACCESS repertoire file appears here via TCRdb, limited to in-frame rearrangements. These files lack a portion of the clones; in checked studies, under half of the deficit traces to unresolved V genes, and the cause of the others is not known. That table is the source of V, J and clone size, and D and trimming were worked out from the DNA. Recorded for this sample are more than 35,000 clones; approximately 78% of them occurred a single time. 0.78% of the sample lies in the top ten.

Single viable CD3+CD4+CD8-CD45RO+ cells were sorted as memory CD4+ T cells on a FACSAria II. CMV serostatus was determined with a Roche Elecsys assay detecting serum IgG against CMV pp150, pp28, p38 and p52. Once the samples were thawed, total CD4+ T cells were enriched through positive selection using CD4 magnetic microbeads. The samples came from a separate study whose specific focus was interrogating the CD4+ T cell memory repertoire. Peripheral blood mononuclear cells were isolated and cryopreserved according to standard operating procedures, and serum was kept at -80 degrees C. Staining used CD3-PerCP (BW264/56), CD4-APC (RPA-T4), CD45RO-PE (UCHT1) and CD8-Pacific Orange (3B5) antibodies, with Sytox blue excluding non-viable cells.

Sequenced: memory CD4+ T cells from blood. The clonotype originates from an adult in good health and CMV-seronegative. The chain links TRBV7-3 with TRBJ2-3; 7 matching bases give a weak D call of TRBD1. In nucleotide form, the sequence is TGTGCCAGCAGCTCGGGACTTCAGGGGGTGGATACGCAGTATTTT. Translation gives CASSSGLQGVDTQYF.